This note documents a single TCR beta chain sequence. Sequencing was performed with immunoSEQ multiplex PCR; in TCRdb, only in-frame clones are kept and a portion is missing. There are some 760,000 clones in the sample; around 85% occur only once, and more than 0.008% lies in the top ten. The entry originates in a study of shared T cell receptors in the human thymus. Trimming shortened V by 2 bases and J by 4 bases, and 13 bases separated the two germline ends. CDR1 and CDR2 from the germline V gene are MGHRA and YSYEKL. The CDR3 consists of 15 residues. A further study also used this sample, focusing on human thymus T cells. From that paper: Corrective heart surgery yielded resections, and these provided the thymus tissue. It looked as if thymic and blood repertoires used V and J genes in a biased way. Related research reported highly overlapping thymic repertoires among unrelated individuals.

The rearrangement uses TRBV4-1 and TRBJ2-3; D possibly corresponds to TRBD2 (6 bases). The sequence was collected from a girl less than two years old with a congenital heart defect. Source material: thymocytes. CDR3 nucleotide sequence: TGCGCCAGCAGCCAAATGGCGTTAGCGGCAGATACGCAGTATTTT. Its translation is CASSQMALAADTQYF.